A single sample is the source of the 21 T cell receptor beta chains below, sequenced in a study of PD-1 blockade in classical Hodgkin lymphoma (dated by TCRdb to 2020 to 2021). Libraries were made using the immunoSEQ multiplex PCR assay. The source is immuneACCESS, and TCRdb retained only in-frame sequences with V and J called. Part of the clones is not carried over; for the studies checked, unresolved V genes explain less than half of this, and the remainder is unexplained. The sample includes about 22,000 clones, with around 94% observed a single time. 4.5% to 7% of the sample lies in the top ten. The sample's time point label, in plain terms: newly diagnosed, previously untreated cHL patient sample. Sequenced sample: peripheral blood mononuclear cells (PBMCs). Receptor source: a human donor with classical Hodgkin lymphoma.

As for this clone: Other nucleotide sequences from this sample produce the same CDR3. The V and J genes are TRBV5-1 and TRBJ2-5; D remains unclear. Germline CDR1 and CDR2: SGHRS and YFSETQ. Trimming removed 0 bases at V and 2 bases at J, with 2 bases between. The CDR3 extends over 12 amino acids. Here the CDR3 reads CASSLVQETQYF. The CDR3 nucleotides read TGCGCCAGCAGCTTGGTGCAAGAGACCCAGTACTTC.

V usage is TRBV7-2 and J usage is TRBJ1-2; maybe TRBD1 (5 bases). The V end was cut by 5 bases, the J end by 1 base, with 20 bases between. The CDR3 runs to 17 residues. Per germline, CDR1 SGHTA and CDR2 FQGNSA. For the CDR3, the DNA is TGTGCCAGCAGCCCCCGAGCGGGACTTCGGGGTAACTATGGCTACACCTTC. Its protein product is CASSPRAGLRGNYGYTF.

This clone has only one observation. This chain uses TRBV2 with TRBJ2-7; TRBD2 agrees at 7 bases. The CDR3 length is 13 residues. The trim removed 8 bases at V and 2 bases at J, leaving 6 bases unmatched. Per germline, CDR1 SNHLY and CDR2 FYNNEI. The CDR3 DNA sequence: TGTGCCAGCGGGGGGGGTCTCACCTACGAGCAGTACTTC. This gives the protein CASGGGLTYEQYF.

This chain connects TRBV6-6 to TRBJ1-6, with 9 bases lining up with TRBD1. The CDR3 sequence is 15 residues long. Germline V lookup: CDR1 MNHNY, CDR2 SVGAGI (reference sequence). The junction had 11 bases not matched to a gene; V was cut back by 7 bases and J by 10 bases. Here the CDR3 reads CASTAGGTGQSPLHF. DNA for the CDR3: TGTGCCAGCACCGCGGGCGGGACAGGGCAGTCACCCCTCCACTTT.

The gene calls are TRBV2 and TRBJ1-5; D gene ambiguous. V was cut by 4 bases and J by 4 bases, with 5 bases left in between. The CDR3 has 12 amino acids. Germline assignment: CDR1 SNHLY and CDR2 FYNNEI. The CDR3 DNA reads as TGTGCCAGCAGTGTCACGAATCAGCCCCAGCATTTT. Amino acid sequence: CASSVTNQPQHF.

V and J are TRBV11-2 and TRBJ2-7; D remains ambiguous. The CDR3 length is 10 residues. Looked up from germline, CDR1 is SGHAT and CDR2 is FQNNGV. Trimming stripped 8 bases from V and 2 bases from J, with 4 bases between. CDR3 region: CASGTYEQYF. As DNA, the CDR3 is TGTGCCAGCGGGACCTACGAGCAGTACTTC.

This clone was recorded only once. The gene calls are TRBV7-9 and TRBJ1-1; TRBD1 matches 8 bases. This CDR3 has 15 residues. The ends lost 1 base at V and 3 bases at J; junction bases unmatched: 4. Per germline, CDR1 SEHNR and CDR2 FQNEAQ (reference sequence). DNA for the CDR3: TGTGCCAGCAGCTTAGAGGGACAGGCCTACACTGAAGCTTTCTTT. Translated, it gives CASSLEGQAYTEAFF.

The chain joins TRBV5-4 to TRBJ2-5; D not resolved. V was pared by 0 bases and J by 0 bases, with 3 bases between. Germline V gene sequence: CDR1 SGHNT, CDR2 YYREEE (reference sequence). The CDR3 consists of 13 residues. The CDR3 region is CASSLANQETQYF. The CDR3 nucleotides read TGTGCCAGCAGCTTGGCCAACCAAGAGACCCAGTACTTC.

This clone was seen just once. The rearrangement links TRBV5-1 to TRBJ2-3; TRBD2 matches at 10 bases. With 3 bases clipped from V and 4 bases from J, the junction kept 8 bases outside the gene matches. CDR1 is SGHRS and CDR2 is YFSETQ in the germline V gene. The CDR3 consists of 16 residues. Here the CDR3 DNA reads TGCGCCAGCAGCTCCGAGACTAGCGGGTTACCAGATACGCAGTATTTT. Amino acid sequence: CASSSETSGLPDTQYF. Full variable domain (remainder filled in from reference TRBV5-1 and TRBJ2-3): KAGVTQTPRYLIKTRGQQVTLSCSPISGHRSVSWYQQTPGQGLQFLFEYFSETQRNKGNFPGRFSGRQFSNSRSEMNVSTLELGDSALYLCASSSETSGLPDTQYFGPGTRLTVL.

The chain recombines TRBV7-2 with TRBJ1-3; a possible D gene is TRBD1 (6 bases). V was cut by 4 bases and J by 3 bases, with 10 bases left in between. Germline V lookup: CDR1 SGHTA, CDR2 FQGNSA. This CDR3 has 14 amino acids. CDR3 in DNA: TGTGCCAGCAGCTCAGGGGACATTGGAAACACCATATATTTT. Residues: CASSSGDIGNTIYF.

The CDR3 loop reads CSAEITDTQYF. The CDR3 nucleotides read TGCAGTGCTGAGATCACAGATACGCAGTATTTT. The gene calls are TRBV20-1 and TRBJ2-3; D unresolved. The germline V gene has CDR1 DFQATT and CDR2 SNEGSKA (reference sequence). The CDR3 runs to 11 residues. V lost 5 bases, J lost 2 bases, and 5 bases lay in between.

The CDR3 region is CASSQLREVDTIYF. The CDR3 DNA sequence: TGCGCCAGCAGCCAACTACGTGAGGTTGACACCATATATTTT. This chain uses TRBV4-3 with TRBJ1-3, with D uncertain. Trimming pared 2 bases from V and 8 bases from J, leaving 13 bases between. The CDR3 has 14 amino acids. Germline V lookup: CDR1 LGHNA, CDR2 YSLEER.

This clone was picked up one time. The J gene is TRBJ1-3, the V gene TRBV5-4, with a possible D match to TRBD1 (5 bases). The V gene's germline CDR1 is SGHNT and CDR2 YYREEE (reference sequence). CDR3 length: 13 amino acids. V was cut by 3 bases and J by 4 bases, with 8 bases left in between. In DNA, the CDR3 is TGTGCCAGCAGCTCGGGACTCGGAAACACCATATATTTT. Protein product: CASSSGLGNTIYF.

The rearrangement links TRBV18 to TRBJ1-2; D gene ambiguous. Germline CDR1 reads KGHSH; CDR2 reads LQKENI. Trimming removed 6 bases at V and 6 bases at J, with 23 bases between. CDR3 size: 16 residues. CDR3 protein: CASSQLGRPSTHGYTF. CDR3 bases: TGTGCCAGCTCCCAATTGGGCAGGCCAAGCACGCATGGCTACACCTTC.

The chain combines TRBV4-1 with TRBJ1-4; possibly TRBD1 for D (6 bases). Between the trimmed V and J ends, which lost 4 bases and 1 base, there was a span of 10 bases. Germline V gives CDR1 MGHRA, CDR2 YSYEKL. The CDR3 is made up of 15 amino acids. The CDR3 nucleotides read TGCGCCAGCAGCCCCCTACAGGGAACTAATGAAAAACTGTTTTTT. Residues: CASSPLQGTNEKLFF.

The CDR3, as DNA: TGTGCCAGCCAGTGGGGGGGCGCTATCGAGCAGTACTTC. Translation gives CASQWGGAIEQYF. The chain couples TRBV6-1 to TRBJ2-7, with D possibly matching TRBD2 (7 bases). The CDR3 is 13 residues long. Germline assignment: CDR1 MNHNS and CDR2 SASEGT. Trimming took 8 bases from V and 6 from J, leaving 17 bases between them.

The chain employs TRBV5-1 and TRBJ2-7; 10 positions match TRBD1. J gave up 2 bases and V 4 bases, and 6 bases lay outside the gene matches. From germline, CDR1 is SGHRS and CDR2 YFSETQ. This CDR3 has 15 amino acids. CDR3 sequence reads: CASSPGQGYPYEQYF. CDR3 sequence (DNA): TGCGCCAGCAGCCCGGGACAGGGGTATCCCTACGAGCAGTACTTC.

The V gene is TRBV12-5, the J gene TRBJ2-1; D call uncertain. The V gene's germline CDR1 is LGHNT and CDR2 FRNRAP. The CDR3 is made up of 15 amino acids. Trimming took 0 bases from V and 2 from J, leaving 8 bases between them. Written as DNA, the CDR3 is TGTGCTAGTGGTTTGGTAAGACAAACCTACAATGAGCAGTTCTTC. Protein sequence: CASGLVRQTYNEQFF.

On this clone itself: A read error may account for a junction end that differs from germline. The chain joins TRBV6-5 to TRBJ1-5, with no clear D. CDR3 length equals 10 residues. The germline V gene has CDR1 MNHEY and CDR2 SVGAGI. In DNA form, the CDR3 reads TGTGCCAGCAGTTTCTCCGGGGAATATTTT. Its translation is CASSFSGEYF.

The V gene is TRBV10-3, the J gene TRBJ1-1; D unresolved. Germline CDR1 is ENHRY and CDR2 is SYGVKD. Trimming pared 2 bases from V and 2 bases from J, leaving 6 bases between. There are 13 residues in the CDR3. The CDR3 region is CAISEQRNTEAFF. CDR3 nucleotides: TGTGCCATCAGTGAGCAACGTAACACTGAAGCTTTCTTT.

This clone has only one observation. The rearrangement joins TRBV15 to TRBJ2-5; D uncertain. The CDR3 runs to 14 residues. Germline CDR1 is LNHNV and CDR2 is YYDKDF (reference sequence). Trimming removed 4 bases from V and 4 bases from J, with 13 bases in between. The CDR3 reads CATSKGGVRETQYF. In nucleotides, the CDR3 is TGTGCCACCAGCAAAGGTGGGGTCCGAGAGACCCAGTACTTC.